This T cell receptor beta chain was sequenced for a study of cytomegalovirus exposure and HLA in healthy donors. Study overall: HLA-typed donors were the source of approximately 85 million unique TCRs held in an early data release. Broader study findings: Analysis was carried out at a later point, and it linked a missense DCLRE1C variant to TCR beta V- and J-gene trimming. Researchers reported from a later analysis that most CMV-associated TCR beta chains appeared HLA-restricted.

The ends lost 6 bases at V and 4 bases at J; junction bases unmatched: 7. The length of the CDR3 is 14 residues. Germline V CDR1 and CDR2: PRHDT, FYEKMQ (reference sequence). This clone was seen a few times. Its matching antigen is unknown. This donor's file did not include a recorded CMV serostatus. The primer mix had 60 Vbeta and 13 Jbeta primers. The repertoire was sequenced with immunoSEQ multiplex PCR; TCRdb's copy has only in-frame clones and lacks some. The sample lists around 160,000 clones, over 80% occurring once. Material for sequencing was PBMCs. The receptor was isolated from a human donor in good health. The chain is built from TRBV13 and TRBJ2-7; 9 bases fit TRBD1. The CDR3 reads CASRGTGISYEQYF. CDR3 sequence (DNA): TGTGCCAGCAGAGGGACAGGGATATCTTACGAGCAGTACTTC.